These 20 T cell receptor beta chains share one sample of origin, sequenced in a study of identical twins. TCRdb reprocessed the 5' RACE reads via MiXCR and lists one record per CDR3 protein. The table includes just under 650,000 distinct CDR3 sequences, around 7.5% detected once. These same records also appear under a second study, on yellow fever vaccine responses in identical twins.

What was sequenced was PBMCs. The receptors originated from a woman aged 18-29 years in good health.

This clonotype occurred a few times. The CDR3 bases are TGTGCCAGCAGTCTTCTAGCGGGGGGGGTCAACGAGCAGTACGTC. Translated: CASSLLAGGVNEQYV. V is TRBV28 and J is TRBJ2-7; the match to TRBD2 covers 12 bases. The J segment lost 5 bases and the V segment lost 5 bases, leaving 7 bases of the junction unmatched. Germline values: CDR1 MDHEN, CDR2 SYDVKM. This CDR3 is 15 amino acids long.

This clonotype came up a few times. The chain couples TRBV6-1 to TRBJ2-1, with D perhaps TRBD1 (5 bases). The germline CDR1 and CDR2 sequences are MNHNS and SASEGT. CDR3 length equals 16 residues. V lost 3 bases and J lost 0, with 12 bases in between. The CDR3 region is CASSEGQGYSYNEQFF. The CDR3 coding sequence is TGTGCCAGCAGTGAGGGGCAGGGATACTCCTACAATGAGCAGTTCTTC.

This clonotype was detected many times. This chain uses TRBV5-1 with TRBJ2-2, with 9 bases identical to TRBD2. Germline V gene sequence: CDR1 SGHRS, CDR2 YFSETQ. Trimming cost V 3 bases and J 4 bases; bases outside gene matches: 4. The CDR3 runs to 15 residues. This CDR3 reads CASSSRTSATGELFF. CDR3 DNA sequence: TGCGCCAGCAGCTCCCGGACTAGCGCCACCGGGGAGCTGTTTTTT.

The chain joins TRBV2 to TRBJ2-6; weak D call: TRBD1 (6 bases). CDR3 length: 15 amino acids. Per the germline V gene, CDR1 is SNHLY and CDR2 is FYNNEI. The V end lost 2 bases, the J end lost 2 bases, and 7 bases lay between the germline ends. The CDR3 spells CASSETGPGANVLTF. CDR3 in DNA: TGTGCCAGCAGTGAAACAGGGCCTGGGGCCAACGTCCTGACTTTC.

This clonotype was counted ten times or more. The rearrangement links TRBV20-1 to TRBJ2-2, with D unresolved. Germline CDR1 reads DFQATT; CDR2 reads SNEGSKA (reference sequence). V was shortened by 6 bases and J by 0 bases, with 5 bases between the two germline ends. The CDR3 totals 12 residues. CDR3 protein: CSAVTNTGELFF. The CDR3 coding sequence is TGCAGTGCAGTGACGAACACCGGGGAGCTGTTTTTT.

The chain carries TRBV12-3 or TRBV12-4 and TRBJ2-1, with D perhaps given as TRBD1 or TRBD2 (5 bases each). V dropped 6 bases and J dropped 3 bases, with 12 bases sitting between them. This CDR3 is 14 amino acids long. The CDR3 DNA sequence: TGTGCCAGCAGACTAGGGGAATTCTACAATGAGCAGTTCTTC. Residues: CASRLGEFYNEQFF.

This clonotype appeared a few times. This chain joins TRBV5-1 and TRBJ2-3; D call uncertain. Trimming shortened V by 0 bases and J by 3 bases, and 8 bases separated the two germline ends. Germline V gives CDR1 SGHRS, CDR2 YFSETQ. CDR3 size: 14 residues. For the CDR3, the DNA is TGCGCCAGCAGCTTGGGGGGATTTACAGATACGCAGTATTTT. Amino acid sequence: CASSLGGFTDTQYF.

The chain is built from TRBV5-1 and TRBJ2-5; 7 bases map to TRBD1. Trimming took 4 bases from V and 2 from J; bases not matched to a gene: 14. The germline CDR1 and CDR2 sequences are SGHRS and YFSETQ. The CDR3 sequence is 17 residues long. CDR3 in DNA: TGCGCCAGCAGCGGCGAAAAGGGGGCTGTCGGTCAAGAGACCCAGTACTTC. Amino acids: CASSGEKGAVGQETQYF.

This clonotype was found many times. The chain is built from TRBV12-3 or TRBV12-4 and TRBJ1-4, with TRBD1 identical over 8 bases. V dropped 2 bases and J dropped 7; count of bases not matched to a gene: 3. The CDR3 has 14 amino acids. The CDR3 region is CASSLSQGVEKLFF. CDR3 DNA: TGTGCCAGCAGTTTATCACAGGGGGTTGAAAAACTGTTTTTT.

This clonotype came up a few times. J is TRBJ2-5 and V is TRBV12-3 or TRBV12-4; a weak D match, TRBD2 (6 bases). The CDR3 spans 13 residues. V shed 6 bases and J shed 2 bases, with 10 bases lying between them. The CDR3 reads CASRRGRQETQYF. CDR3 nucleotides: TGTGCCAGCAGGCGGGGCAGGCAAGAGACCCAGTACTTC.

V and J are TRBV20-1 and TRBJ2-5, with TRBD2 identical over 7 bases. V dropped 6 bases and J dropped 5; count of bases not matched to a gene: 6. There are 12 residues in the CDR3. The V gene's germline CDR1 is DFQATT and CDR2 SNEGSKA (reference sequence). CDR3: CSARRELETQYF. CDR3 in DNA: TGCAGTGCCCGGCGGGAGCTGGAGACCCAGTACTTC.

The rearrangement joins TRBV10-3 to TRBJ2-7; 7 bases match TRBD2. The CDR3 consists of 14 residues. Germline loops: CDR1 ENHRY, CDR2 SYGVKD. The J segment lost 3 bases and the V segment lost 6 bases, leaving 8 bases of the junction unmatched. In nucleotides, the CDR3 is TGTGCCATCAGAGAGGGACTACTAAACTACGAGCAGTACTTC. It yields the protein CAIREGLLNYEQYF.

In its sample, this clonotype was seen many times. V gene TRBV27 combines with J gene TRBJ1-1; tentative D call: TRBD1 (5 bases). V lost 4 bases and J 2 bases, leaving 20 bases between the germline ends. The CDR3 is made up of 17 amino acids. Germline loops: CDR1 MNHEY, CDR2 SMNVEV (reference sequence). For the CDR3, the DNA is TGTGCCAGCAGTTCCCTCGGGGGACCGCAGTTTAACACTGAAGCTTTCTTT. Amino acids: CASSSLGGPQFNTEAFF.

In this sample, this clonotype turned up a few times. The chain is built from TRBV15 and TRBJ2-3, with TRBD2 matching over 8 bases. Germline V lookup: CDR1 LNHNV, CDR2 YYDKDF (reference sequence). There are 14 residues in the CDR3. V shed 8 bases, J shed 0 bases, and the junction held 4 bases outside the gene matches. The CDR3 bases are TGTGCCACCTCAGAGCGGGGGAGCACAGATACGCAGTATTTT. Translating gives CATSERGSTDTQYF.

V usage is TRBV10-2 and J usage is TRBJ2-2; either TRBD1 or TRBD2 may supply D (5 bases each). The V gene's germline CDR1 is WSHSY and CDR2 SAAADI. This CDR3 has 15 residues. V was cut by 3 bases and J by 5 bases, with 13 bases left in between. The CDR3 nucleotides are TGCGCCAGCAGTGAAGTTTATGGGGGAACCGGGGAGCTGTTTTTT. Translating it yields CASSEVYGGTGELFF.

This clonotype has ten or more counts. The rearrangement links TRBV5-1 to TRBJ2-3; 10 nucleotides match TRBD2. The J segment lost 5 bases and the V segment lost 0 bases, leaving 6 bases of the junction unmatched. The CDR3 runs 16 residues. Germline CDR1 reads SGHRS; CDR2 reads YFSETQ. In nucleotides, the CDR3 is TGCGCCAGCAGCTTGGGGCTAGCGGGAGTGCAAGATACGCAGTATTTT. Its protein product is CASSLGLAGVQDTQYF.

This clonotype occurred many times. This rearrangement joins TRBV5-1 to TRBJ2-1; TRBD1 matches 8 bases. This CDR3 is 17 amino acids long. The ends lost 0 bases at V and 3 bases at J; junction bases unmatched: 8. CDR1 and CDR2 from the germline V gene are SGHRS and YFSETQ. The CDR3 sequence is CASSLAGGQVSYNEQFF. The DNA of the CDR3 is TGCGCCAGCAGCTTGGCCGGGGGACAGGTTAGCTACAATGAGCAGTTCTTC.

The sample holds a few counts of this clonotype. This rearrangement joins TRBV6-1 to TRBJ1-5; TRBD1 aligns across 10 bases. There are 16 residues in the CDR3. The V and J ends lost 5 bases and 2 bases, in that order; junction bases with no gene match: 6. Per germline, CDR1 MNHNS and CDR2 SASEGT. CDR3 in DNA: TGTGCCAGCAGTCATCAAGGGACAGGGGGCAATCAGCCCCAGCATTTT. Protein product: CASSHQGTGGNQPQHF.

The V and J genes are TRBV21-1 and TRBJ2-5; TRBD1 reflects the table's D call only, with no check against the DNA. TRBV21-1 is given as a pseudogene. This CDR3 has 16 residues. Written as DNA, the CDR3 is TGTGCCAGCAGCGTAGCGGGGGGCCTCTATCAAGAGACCCAGTACTTC. Protein sequence: CASSVAGGLYQETQYF.

The gene calls are TRBV20-1 and TRBJ2-7, with no clear D. This CDR3 has 14 amino acids. V was cut by 1 base and J by 2 bases, with 12 bases left in between. Germline CDR1 is DFQATT and CDR2 is SNEGSKA (reference sequence). CDR3 amino acids: CSARASSSTYEQYF. CDR3 bases: TGCAGTGCTAGAGCCAGCAGCTCGACCTACGAGCAGTACTTC.